The clone carrying this T cell receptor beta chain has ten or more counts. The source of the sample is a study of low-dose radiotherapy and immunotherapy resistance in tumors. With TRAV- and TRBV-specific primers, first-strand cDNA was made, covering the alpha and beta chains. It was with a constant-region primer and a V-primer adapter that TCRs were amplified over roughly 19 PCR cycles. Via MiXCR, TCRdb re-called the reads, giving one row per CDR3 protein. The sample comprises roughly 100,000 distinct CDR3 sequences, around a fifth of which are singletons, and 9.5% to 15% rests with the top ten. Indicated time point: after trial treatment. Sample treatment: LDRT plus nivolumab, ipilimumab, low-dose cyclophosphamide and aspirin (RACIN trial). V gave up 0 bases and J gave up 10 bases, with 19 bases separating them. Germline CDR1 is MNHEY and CDR2 is SVGAGI. The CDR3 spans 16 residues.

This sequence joins TRBV6-5 and TRBJ2-1, with D possibly matching TRBD2 (5 bases). The sequences come from PBMCs, collected after low-dose radiotherapy plus immunotherapy. This TCR came from a female donor with ovarian cancer. The CDR3 is CASSYSVDSLREEQFF. The DNA for the CDR3 is TGTGCCAGCAGTTACTCGGTAGACTCCCTTAGGGAGGAGCAGTTCTTC.